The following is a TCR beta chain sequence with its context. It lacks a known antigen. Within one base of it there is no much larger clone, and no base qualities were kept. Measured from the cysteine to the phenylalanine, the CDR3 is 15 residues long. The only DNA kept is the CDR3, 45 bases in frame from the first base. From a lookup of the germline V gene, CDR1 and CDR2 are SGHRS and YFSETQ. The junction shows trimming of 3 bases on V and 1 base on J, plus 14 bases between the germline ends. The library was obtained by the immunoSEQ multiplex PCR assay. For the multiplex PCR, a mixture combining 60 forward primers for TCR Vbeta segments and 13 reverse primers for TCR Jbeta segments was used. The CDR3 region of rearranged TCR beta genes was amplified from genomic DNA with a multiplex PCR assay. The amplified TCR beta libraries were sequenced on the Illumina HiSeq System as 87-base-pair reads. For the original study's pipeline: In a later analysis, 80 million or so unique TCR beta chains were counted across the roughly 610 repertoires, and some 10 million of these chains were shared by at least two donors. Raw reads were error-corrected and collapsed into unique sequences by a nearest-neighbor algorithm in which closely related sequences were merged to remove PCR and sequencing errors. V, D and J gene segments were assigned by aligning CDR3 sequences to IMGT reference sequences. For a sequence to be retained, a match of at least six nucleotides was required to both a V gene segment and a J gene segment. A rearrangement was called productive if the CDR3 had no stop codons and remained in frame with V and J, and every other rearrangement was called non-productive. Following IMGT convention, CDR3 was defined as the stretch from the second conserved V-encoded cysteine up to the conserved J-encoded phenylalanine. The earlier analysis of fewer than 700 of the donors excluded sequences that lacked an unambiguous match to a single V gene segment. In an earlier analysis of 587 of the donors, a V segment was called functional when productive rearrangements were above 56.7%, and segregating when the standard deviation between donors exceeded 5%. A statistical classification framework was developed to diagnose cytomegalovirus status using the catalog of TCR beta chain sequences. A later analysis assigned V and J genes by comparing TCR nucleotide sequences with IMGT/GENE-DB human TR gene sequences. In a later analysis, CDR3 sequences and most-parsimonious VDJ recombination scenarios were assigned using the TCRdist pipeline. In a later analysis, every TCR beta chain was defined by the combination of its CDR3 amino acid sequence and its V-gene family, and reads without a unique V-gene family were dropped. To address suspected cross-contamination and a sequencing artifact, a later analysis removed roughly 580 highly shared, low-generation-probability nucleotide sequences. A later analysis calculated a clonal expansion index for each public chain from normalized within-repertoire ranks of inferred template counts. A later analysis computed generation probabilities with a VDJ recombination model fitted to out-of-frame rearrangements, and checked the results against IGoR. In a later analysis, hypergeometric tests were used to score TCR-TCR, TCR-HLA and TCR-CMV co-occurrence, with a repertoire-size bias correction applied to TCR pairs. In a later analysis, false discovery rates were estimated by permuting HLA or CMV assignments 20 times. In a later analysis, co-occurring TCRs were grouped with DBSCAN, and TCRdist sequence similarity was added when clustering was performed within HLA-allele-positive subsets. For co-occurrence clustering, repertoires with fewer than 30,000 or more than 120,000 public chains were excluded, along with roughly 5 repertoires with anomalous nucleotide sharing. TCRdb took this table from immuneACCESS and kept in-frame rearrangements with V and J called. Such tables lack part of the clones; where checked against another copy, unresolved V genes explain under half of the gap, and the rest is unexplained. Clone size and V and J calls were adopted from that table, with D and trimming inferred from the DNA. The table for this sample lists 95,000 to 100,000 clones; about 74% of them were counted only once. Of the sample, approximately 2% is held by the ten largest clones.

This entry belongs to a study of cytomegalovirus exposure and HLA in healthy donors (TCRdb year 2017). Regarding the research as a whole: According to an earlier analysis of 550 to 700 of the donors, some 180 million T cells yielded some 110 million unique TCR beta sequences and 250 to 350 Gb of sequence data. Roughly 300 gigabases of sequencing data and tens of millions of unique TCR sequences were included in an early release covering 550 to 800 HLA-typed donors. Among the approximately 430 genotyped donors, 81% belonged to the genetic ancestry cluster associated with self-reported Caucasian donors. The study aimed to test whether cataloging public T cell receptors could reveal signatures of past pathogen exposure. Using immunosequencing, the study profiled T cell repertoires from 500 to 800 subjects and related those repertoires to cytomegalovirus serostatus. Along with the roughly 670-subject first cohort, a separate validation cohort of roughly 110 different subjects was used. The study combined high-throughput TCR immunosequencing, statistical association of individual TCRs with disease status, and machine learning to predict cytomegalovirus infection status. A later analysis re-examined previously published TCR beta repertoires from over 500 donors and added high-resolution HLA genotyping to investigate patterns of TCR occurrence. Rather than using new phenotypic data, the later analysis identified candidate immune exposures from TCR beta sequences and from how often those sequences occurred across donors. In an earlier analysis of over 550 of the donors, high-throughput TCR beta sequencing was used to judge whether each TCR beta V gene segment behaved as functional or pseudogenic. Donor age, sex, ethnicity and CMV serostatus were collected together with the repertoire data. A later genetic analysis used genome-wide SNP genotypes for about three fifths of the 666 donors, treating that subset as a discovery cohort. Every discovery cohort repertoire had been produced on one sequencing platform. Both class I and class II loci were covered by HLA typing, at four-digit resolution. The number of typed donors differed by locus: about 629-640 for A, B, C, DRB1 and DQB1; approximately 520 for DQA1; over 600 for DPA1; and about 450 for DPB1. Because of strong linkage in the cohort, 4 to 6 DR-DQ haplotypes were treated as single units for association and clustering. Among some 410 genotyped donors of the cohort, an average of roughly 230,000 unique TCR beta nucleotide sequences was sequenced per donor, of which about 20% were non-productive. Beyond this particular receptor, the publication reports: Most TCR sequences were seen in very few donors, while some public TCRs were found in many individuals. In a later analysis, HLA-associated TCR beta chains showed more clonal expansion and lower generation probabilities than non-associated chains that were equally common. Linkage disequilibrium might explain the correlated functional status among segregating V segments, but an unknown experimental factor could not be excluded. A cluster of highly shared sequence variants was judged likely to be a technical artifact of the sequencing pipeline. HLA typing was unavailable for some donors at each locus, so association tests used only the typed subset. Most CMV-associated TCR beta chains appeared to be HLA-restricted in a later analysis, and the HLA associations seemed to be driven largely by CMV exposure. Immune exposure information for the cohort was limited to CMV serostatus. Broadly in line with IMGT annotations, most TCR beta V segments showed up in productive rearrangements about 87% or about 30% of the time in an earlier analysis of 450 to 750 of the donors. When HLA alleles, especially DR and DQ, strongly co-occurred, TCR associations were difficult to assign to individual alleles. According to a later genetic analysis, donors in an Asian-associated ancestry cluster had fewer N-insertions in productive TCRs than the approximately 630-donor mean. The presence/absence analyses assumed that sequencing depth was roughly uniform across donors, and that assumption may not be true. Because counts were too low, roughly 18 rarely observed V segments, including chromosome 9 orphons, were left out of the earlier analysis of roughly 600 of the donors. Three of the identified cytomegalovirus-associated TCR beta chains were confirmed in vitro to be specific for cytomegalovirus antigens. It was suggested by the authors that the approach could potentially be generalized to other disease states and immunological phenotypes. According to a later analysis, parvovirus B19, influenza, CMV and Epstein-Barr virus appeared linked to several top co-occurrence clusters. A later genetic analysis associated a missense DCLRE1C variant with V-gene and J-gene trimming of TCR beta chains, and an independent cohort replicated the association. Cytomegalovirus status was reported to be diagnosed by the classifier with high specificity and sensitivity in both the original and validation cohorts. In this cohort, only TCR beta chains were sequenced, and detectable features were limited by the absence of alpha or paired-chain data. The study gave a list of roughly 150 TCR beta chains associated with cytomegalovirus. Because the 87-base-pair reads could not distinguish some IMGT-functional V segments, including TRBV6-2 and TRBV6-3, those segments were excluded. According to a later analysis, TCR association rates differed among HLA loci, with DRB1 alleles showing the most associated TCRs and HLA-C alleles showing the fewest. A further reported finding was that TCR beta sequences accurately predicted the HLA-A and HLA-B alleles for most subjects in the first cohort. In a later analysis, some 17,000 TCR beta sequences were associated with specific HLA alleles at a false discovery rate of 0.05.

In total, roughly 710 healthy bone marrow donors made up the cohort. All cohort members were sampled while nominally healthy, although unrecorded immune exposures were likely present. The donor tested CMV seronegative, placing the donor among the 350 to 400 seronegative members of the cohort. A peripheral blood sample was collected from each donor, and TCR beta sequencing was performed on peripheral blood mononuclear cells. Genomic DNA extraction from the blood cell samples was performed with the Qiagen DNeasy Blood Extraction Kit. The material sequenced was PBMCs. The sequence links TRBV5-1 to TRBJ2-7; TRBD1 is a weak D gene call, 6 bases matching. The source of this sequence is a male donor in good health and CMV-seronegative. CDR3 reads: CASSSQPTGSYEQYF. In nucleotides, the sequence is TGCGCCAGCAGCTCCCAACCGACAGGTTCCTACGAGCAGTACTTC.